The T cell receptor (beta chain) under discussion was sequenced for a study of blood T cells in healthy people across ages. General observations from the study: The fall in TCR beta diversity per million T cells was roughly linear with age. Across samples, TCR beta diversity tracked strongly with naive T cell percentage.

The CDR3 has 15 residues. A note on this clonotype: Its antigen is unknown. A read error may produce the germline difference seen at one junction end.

Extractions gave at least 5 micrograms of total RNA per sample. A second about 7 to 11 cycle PCR used barcoded and J-beta primers. Each cDNA molecule received a tag from a template-switch adaptor that had 12 random nucleotides. TCRdb re-derived calls from the 5' RACE reads in MiXCR, one entry per CDR3 protein. The table records about 730,000 distinct CDR3 sequences, around 46% of them present only once. This sequence joins TRBV12-3 or TRBV12-4 and TRBJ1-5, with D perhaps matching TRBD1 (5 bases). Sequences were obtained from blood. This clonotype was sampled from a woman aged 60 to 75 in good health. The CDR3 loop reads CASSLGGNSSQPQHF. The DNA for the CDR3 is TGTGCCAGCAGTTTAGGGGGCAATAGCAGTCAGCCTCAGCATTTT.